A selection of T cell receptor beta chains follows, all from one sample in a study of T cell responses to AZD1222 COVID-19 vaccine. Data came from immunoSEQ multiplex PCR; TCRdb stores just in-frame clones and leaves some out. The table lists approximately 64,000 clones, over 80% of them singletons, with around 7.5% in the top ten. Material: peripheral blood, obtained on day 0 of AZD1222 vaccination. The receptors were gathered from an adult in good health. Both conserved end residues are part of each CDR3. The D gene is left open where the match is weak. Expanded clones get a size class; other rows say once, few or many, or leave the size out.

>NA|TRBV7-2|once|15|TRBJ2-6
CASSPGLRRANVLTF
TGTGCCAGCAGCCCTGGGCTTCGGAGGGCCAACGTCCTGACTTTC
>TRBD1|TRBV29-1|NA|12|TRBJ1-4
CSGGQGGEKLFF
TGCAGCGGAGGACAGGGGGGAGAAAAACTGTTTTTT
>NA|TRBV4-3|NA|18|TRBJ2-2
CASSQAGKRSSNTGELFF
TGCGCCAGCAGCCAAGCGGGAAAGCGGTCTTCGAACACCGGGGAGCTGTTTTTT
>NA|TRBV24-1|NA|16|TRBJ2-6
CATSDPGASGANVLTF
TGTGCCACCAGTGACCCGGGCGCTTCTGGGGCCAACGTCCTGACTTTC
>TRBD2|TRBV7-9|few|14|TRBJ2-7
CASTYLGGSYEQYF
TGTGCCAGCACCTACTTGGGAGGGTCCTACGAGCAGTACTTC
>NA|TRBV19|once|14|TRBJ2-7
CASSIVGPSYEQYF
TGTGCCAGTAGTATTGTAGGCCCCTCCTACGAGCAGTACTTC
>TRBD2|TRBV5-4|NA|16|TRBJ2-5
CASSLGGGVRSETQYF
TGTGCCAGCAGCTTGGGCGGGGGGGTTCGATCAGAGACCCAGTACTTC
>NA|TRBV2|NA|14|TRBJ1-6
CASSEEGLLSPLHF
TGTGCCAGCAGTGAAGAAGGGTTACTTTCACCCCTCCACTTT
>NA|TRBV5-1|NA|13|TRBJ2-7
CASSLGYPYEQYF
TGCGCCAGCAGCCTGGGGTACCCCTACGAGCAGTACTTC
>NA|TRBV19|NA|14|TRBJ1-5
CASSITRPNQPQHF
TGTGCCAGTAGTATAACACGACCCAATCAGCCCCAGCATTTT
>TRBD1|TRBV5-4|NA|14|TRBJ1-2
CASSFDRGNYGYTF
TGTGCCAGCAGCTTTGACAGGGGGAACTATGGCTACACCTTC
>NA|TRBV29-1|NA|15|TRBJ1-1
CSVSGLGRGSAEAFF
TGCAGCGTTTCTGGTTTGGGCCGGGGGTCGGCTGAAGCTTTCTTT
>NA|TRBV5-1|NA|18|TRBJ2-6
CASSLVGGLPSGANVLTF
TGCGCCAGCAGCTTGGTTGGAGGGCTTCCCTCTGGGGCCAACGTCCTGACTTTC
>NA|TRBV7-2|NA|12|TRBJ1-2
CASSLTGSGYTF
TGTGCCAGCAGCTTGACAGGTAGCGGCTACACCTTC
>TRBD1|TRBV19|NA|16|TRBJ1-2
CASSIDITGGNYGYTF
TGTGCCAGTAGTATAGATATAACAGGGGGCAACTATGGCTACACCTTC
>NA|TRBV9|NA|15|TRBJ1-2
CASSVAGGSNYGYTF
TGTGCCAGCAGCGTAGCCGGCGGGTCTAACTATGGCTACACCTTC
>TRBD2|TRBV24-1|NA|18|TRBJ2-4
CATAKGLAGGIAKNIQYF
TGTGCCACCGCAAAGGGACTAGCGGGGGGGATAGCCAAAAACATTCAGTACTTC
>NA|TRBV11-2|NA|13|TRBJ2-7
CASSPPGPREQYF
TGTGCCAGCAGCCCCCCAGGGCCCCGTGAGCAGTACTTC
>NA|TRBV5-3|NA|11|TRBJ1-4
CARSLKEKLFF
TGTGCCAGAAGCTTAAAGGAAAAACTGTTTTTT
>TRBD1|TRBV7-9|NA|16|TRBJ2-2
CASSLTGTGVTGELFF
TGTGCCAGCAGTCTTACCGGGACAGGGGTAACCGGGGAGCTGTTTTTT
>NA|TRBV2|NA|13|TRBJ1-3
CASLRRRGDTIYF
TGTGCCTCCCTACGGAGGCGGGGGGACACCATATATTTT
>NA|TRBV5-1|NA|12|TRBJ2-3
CASSLVTDTQYF
TGCGCCAGCAGCTTGGTCACAGATACGCAGTATTTT
>NA|TRBV12-5|NA|13|TRBJ2-1
CASGLSGAVEQFF
TGTGCTAGTGGTTTAAGTGGGGCGGTTGAGCAGTTCTTC
>NA|TRBV29-1|NA|17|TRBJ1-4
CSVETSLSGATNEKLFF
TGCAGCGTTGAAACGTCGTTGAGCGGTGCAACTAATGAAAAACTGTTTTTT
>NA|TRBV29-1|NA|15|TRBJ1-4
CSVTPPGFTNEKLFF
TGCAGCGTGACCCCACCAGGGTTCACTAATGAAAAACTGTTTTTT
>TRBD1|TRBV4-2|NA|18|TRBJ2-7
CPTTQHDWGTGKPYEQYF
TGTCCCACCACCCAACACGACTGGGGGACAGGCAAACCTTACGAGCAGTACTTC
>NA|TRBV2|NA|16|TRBJ2-7
CASSPRQGLSRLEQYF
TGTGCCAGCAGCCCAAGACAGGGACTGAGCAGGCTCGAGCAGTACTTC
>TRBD1|TRBV6-2/TRBV6-3|once|12|TRBJ1-1
CASSLRQGWAFF
TGTGCCAGCAGCCTTCGACAGGGTTGGGCTTTCTTT
>NA|TRBV10-2|NA|13|TRBJ1-6
CATQGPGPSPLHF
TGCGCCACTCAGGGTCCGGGGCCTTCACCCCTCCACTTT
>NA|TRBV24-1|NA|12|TRBJ2-1
CATSEGGTSQFF
TGTGCCACCAGTGAGGGTGGGACGTCGCAGTTCTTC
>NA|TRBV29-1|NA|13|TRBJ2-6
CSVGGIGANVLTF
TGCAGCGTTGGGGGGATCGGGGCCAACGTCCTGACTTTC
>NA|TRBV6-5|NA|13|TRBJ2-7
CASSRGKGYEQYF
TGTGCCAGCAGTAGGGGTAAAGGCTACGAGCAGTACTTC
>NA|TRBV6-2/TRBV6-3|few|15|TRBJ2-3
CASSYPRSHTDTQYF
TGTGCCAGCAGTTACCCGAGGAGTCACACAGATACGCAGTATTTT
>TRBD2|TRBV11-2|once|14|TRBJ2-7
CASSLGGANYEQYF
TGTGCCAGCAGCCTCGGGGGGGCTAATTACGAGCAGTACTTC
>TRBD1|TRBV6-5|NA|14|TRBJ1-2
CASSFRGENYGYTF
TGTGCCAGCAGTTTCAGGGGGGAAAACTATGGCTACACCTTC
>NA|TRBV6-2/TRBV6-3|NA|14|TRBJ1-6
CASSYLGGDSPLHF
TGTGCCAGCAGCTATCTTGGGGGAGATTCACCCCTCCACTTT
>NA|TRBV5-6|NA|15|TRBJ2-7
CASSVGFERGYEQYF
TGTGCCAGCAGCGTGGGGTTTGAGAGAGGCTACGAGCAGTACTTC